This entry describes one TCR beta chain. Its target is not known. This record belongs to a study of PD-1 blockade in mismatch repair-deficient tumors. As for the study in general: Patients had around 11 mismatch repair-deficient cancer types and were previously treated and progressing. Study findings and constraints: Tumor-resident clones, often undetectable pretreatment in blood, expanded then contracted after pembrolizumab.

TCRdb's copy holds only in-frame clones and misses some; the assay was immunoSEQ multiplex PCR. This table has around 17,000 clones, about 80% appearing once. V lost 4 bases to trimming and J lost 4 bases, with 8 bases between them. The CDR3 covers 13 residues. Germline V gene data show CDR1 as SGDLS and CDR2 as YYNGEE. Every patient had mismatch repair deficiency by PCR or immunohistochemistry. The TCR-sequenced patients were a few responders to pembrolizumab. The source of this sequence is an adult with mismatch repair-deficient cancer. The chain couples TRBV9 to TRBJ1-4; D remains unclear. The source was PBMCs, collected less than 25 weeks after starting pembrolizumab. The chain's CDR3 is CASSPHGNEKLFF. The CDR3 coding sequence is TGTGCCAGCAGCCCCCACGGTAATGAAAAACTGTTTTTT.